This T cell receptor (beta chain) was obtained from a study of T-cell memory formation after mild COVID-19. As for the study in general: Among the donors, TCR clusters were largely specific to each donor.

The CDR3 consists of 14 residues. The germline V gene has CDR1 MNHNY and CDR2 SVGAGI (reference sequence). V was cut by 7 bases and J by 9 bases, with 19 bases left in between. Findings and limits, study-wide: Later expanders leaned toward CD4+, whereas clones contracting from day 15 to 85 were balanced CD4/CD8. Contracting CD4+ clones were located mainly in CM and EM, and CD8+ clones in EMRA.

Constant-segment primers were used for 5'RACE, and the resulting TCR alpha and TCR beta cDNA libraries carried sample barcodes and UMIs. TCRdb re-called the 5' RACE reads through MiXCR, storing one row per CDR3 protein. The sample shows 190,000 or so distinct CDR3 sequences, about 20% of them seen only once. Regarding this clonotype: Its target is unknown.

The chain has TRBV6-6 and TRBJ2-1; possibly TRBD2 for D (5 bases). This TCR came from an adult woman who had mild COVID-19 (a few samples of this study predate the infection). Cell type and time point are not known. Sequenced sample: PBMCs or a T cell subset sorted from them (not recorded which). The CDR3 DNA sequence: TGTGCCAGCAACCCTGGGAAGGGAGAGGGTGAGCAGTTCTTC. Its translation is CASNPGKGEGEQFF.